Following are 10 T cell receptor beta chains from one sample sequenced in a study of STAT5B mutations in CD4+ large granular lymphocyte leukemia. The data were produced by immunoSEQ multiplex PCR, yet TCRdb's version contains in-frame clones alone and is incomplete. The sample has 28,000 or so clones; roughly 79% are singletons. The material sequenced was CD4+ T cells from blood buffy coats. Source of these receptors: a human donor in good health.

V usage is TRBV7-2 and J usage is TRBJ1-1; a weak D match, TRBD1 (5 bases). The V end lost 5 bases, the J end lost 9 bases, and 16 bases lay between the germline ends. This CDR3 has 13 residues. In germline, CDR1 is SGHTA, CDR2 FQGNSA. The CDR3 region is CASSRGQPGKAFF. The CDR3 DNA follows: TGTGCCAGCAGCCGGGGCCAGCCCGGCAAAGCTTTCTTT.

The genes are TRBV7-9 and TRBJ2-5, with TRBD2 identical over 9 bases. The J call may be incorrect, as the DNA end agrees better with TRBJ2-7. This CDR3 comprises 14 residues. Germline V gene data show CDR1 as SEHNR and CDR2 as FQNEAQ (reference sequence). The CDR3 DNA follows: TGTGCCAGCAGCTTAGGGGGACTAGCCGGCGAGCAGTACTTC. Protein sequence: CASSLGGLAGEQYF.

This clone was counted once. This chain joins TRBV30 and TRBJ2-2; TRBD2 aligns across 8 bases. This CDR3 region has 14 residues. Per the germline V gene, CDR1 is GTSNPN and CDR2 is SVGIG (reference sequence). J gave up 2 bases and V 8 bases, and 7 bases lay outside the gene matches. The CDR3 is CATGGGINTGELFF. The CDR3 DNA sequence: TGTGCCACCGGGGGGGGCATAAACACCGGGGAGCTGTTTTTT.

The chain joins TRBV6-5 to TRBJ2-2; TRBD1 aligns across 9 bases. The CDR3 is 15 amino acids. V trimming: 7 bases; J trimming: 5 bases; junction bases outside the gene matches: 8. CDR1 and CDR2 (germline): MNHEY, SVGAGI. CDR3 amino acids: CASNRDRAGTGELFF. The CDR3 DNA reads as TGTGCCAGCAACCGGGACAGGGCCGGAACCGGGGAGCTGTTTTTT.

V usage is TRBV6-6 and J usage is TRBJ1-1; D unresolved. Looked up from germline, CDR1 is MNHNY and CDR2 is SVGAGI (reference sequence). This CDR3 region has 15 residues. Trimming pared 7 bases from V and 0 bases from J, leaving 15 bases between. The CDR3 region is CASISTRVVNTEAFF. The CDR3 bases are TGTGCCAGCATCTCTACGCGGGTCGTGAACACTGAAGCTTTCTTT.

This sequence joins TRBV28 and TRBJ2-1, with D hard to call. Germline V gene data show CDR1 as MDHEN and CDR2 as SYDVKM. The germline V and J ends were trimmed by 8 bases and 2 bases, with 7 bases remaining between them. This CDR3 comprises 12 residues. DNA of the CDR3: TGTGCCAGCGTAGGGACCTACAATGAGCAGTTCTTC. Amino acid sequence: CASVGTYNEQFF. The full variable domain, with the rest looked up from reference TRBV28 and TRBJ2-1, is DVKVTQSSRYLVKRTGEKVFLECVQDMDHENMFWYRQDPGLGLRLIYFSYDVKMKEKGDIPEGYSVSREKKERFSLILESASTNQTSMYLCASVGTYNEQFFGPGTRLTVL.

V usage is TRBV7-8 and J usage is TRBJ1-5, with D unresolved. The germline gives CDR1 SGHVS, CDR2 FQNEAQ. The CDR3 is 13 residues long. V gave up 4 bases and J gave up 6 bases, with 10 bases separating them. The CDR3 bases are TGTGCCAGCAGCTCGGAGGGCGGTCAGCCCCAGCATTTT. Protein product: CASSSEGGQPQHF.

J is TRBJ2-7 and V is TRBV28, with D unclear. The CDR3 is 14 residues long. Germline V lookup: CDR1 MDHEN, CDR2 SYDVKM. V was clipped by 2 bases and J by 3 bases, with 11 bases between them. CDR3 amino acids: CASSLGTDSYEQYF. In DNA, the CDR3 is TGTGCCAGCAGTTTAGGCACAGATAGCTACGAGCAGTACTTC.

This clone showed up just once. The chain recombines TRBV27 with TRBJ1-2, with 9 bases lining up with TRBD1. Germline V gene sequence: CDR1 MNHEY, CDR2 SMNVEV (reference sequence). The CDR3 has 14 residues. The V gene end was trimmed by 6 bases and the J gene end by 2 bases; junction bases not matched to a gene: 4. The CDR3 is CASRPGQGNYGYTF. CDR3 nucleotide sequence: TGTGCCAGCAGGCCGGGACAGGGAAACTATGGCTACACCTTC.

This chain joins TRBV30 and TRBJ1-2; D call uncertain. The CDR3 contains 15 residues. From germline, CDR1 is GTSNPN and CDR2 SVGIG (reference sequence). The germline V and J ends were trimmed by 0 bases and 2 bases, with 13 bases remaining between them. CDR3 sequence (DNA): TGTGCCTGGAGTGTCAACCCGACACCCAACTATGGCTACACCTTC. Amino acid sequence: CAWSVNPTPNYGYTF.